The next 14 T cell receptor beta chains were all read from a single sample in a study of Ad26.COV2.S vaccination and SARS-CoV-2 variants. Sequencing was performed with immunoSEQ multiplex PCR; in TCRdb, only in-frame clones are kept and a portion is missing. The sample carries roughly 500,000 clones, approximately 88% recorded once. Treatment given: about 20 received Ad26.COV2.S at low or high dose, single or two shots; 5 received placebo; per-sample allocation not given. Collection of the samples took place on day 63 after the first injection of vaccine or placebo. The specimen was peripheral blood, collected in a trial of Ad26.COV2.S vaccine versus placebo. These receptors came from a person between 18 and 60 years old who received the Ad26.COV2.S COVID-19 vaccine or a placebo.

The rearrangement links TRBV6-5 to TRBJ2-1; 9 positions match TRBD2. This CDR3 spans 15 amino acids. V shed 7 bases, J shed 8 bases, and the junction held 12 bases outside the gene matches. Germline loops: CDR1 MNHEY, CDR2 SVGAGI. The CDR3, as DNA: TGTGCCAGCAAGTCGCGGGAGGGACCCACGGATGAGCAGTTCTTC. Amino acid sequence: CASKSREGPTDEQFF.

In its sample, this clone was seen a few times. CDR3 sequence: CASSLSAVLGPIGGSPLHF. The CDR3 DNA reads TGTGCCAGCAGCTTAAGCGCGGTCCTCGGCCCAATAGGTGGTTCACCCCTCCACTTT. The chain carries TRBV11-2 and TRBJ1-6; unclear D gene. CDR1 is SGHAT, CDR2 FQNNGV, per germline. This CDR3 has 19 amino acids. The germline V and J ends were trimmed by 2 bases and 9 bases, with 26 bases remaining between them.

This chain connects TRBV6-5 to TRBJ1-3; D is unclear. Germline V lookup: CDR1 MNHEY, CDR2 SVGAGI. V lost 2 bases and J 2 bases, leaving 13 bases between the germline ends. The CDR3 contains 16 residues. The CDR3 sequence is CASSYGVQVAGNTIYF. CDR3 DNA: TGTGCCAGCAGTTACGGGGTTCAGGTTGCTGGAAACACCATATATTTT.

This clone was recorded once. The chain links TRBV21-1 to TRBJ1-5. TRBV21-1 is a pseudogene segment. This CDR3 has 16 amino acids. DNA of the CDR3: TGTGCCAGCAGCAAAGGGGGGGTGGAGGGATTAGGGCCCCAGCATTTT. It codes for CASSKGGVEGLGPQHF.

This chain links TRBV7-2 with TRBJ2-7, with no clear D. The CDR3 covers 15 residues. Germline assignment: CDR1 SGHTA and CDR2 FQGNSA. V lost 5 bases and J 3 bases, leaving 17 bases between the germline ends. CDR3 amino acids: CASSRSAQMRYEQYF. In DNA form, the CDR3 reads TGTGCCAGCAGCCGCAGTGCACAGATGCGCTACGAGCAGTACTTC.

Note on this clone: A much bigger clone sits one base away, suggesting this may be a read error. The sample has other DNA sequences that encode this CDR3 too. The CDR3 region is CASSETYEQYF. The CDR3 DNA sequence: TGTGCCAGCAGTGAAACCTACGAGCAGTACTTC. The rearrangement joins TRBV6-1 to TRBJ2-7; D uncertain. Germline V gene lookup returns CDR1 MNHNS and CDR2 SASEGT. CDR3 size: 11 residues. Trimming shortened V by 2 bases and J by 2 bases, and 1 base separated the two germline ends.

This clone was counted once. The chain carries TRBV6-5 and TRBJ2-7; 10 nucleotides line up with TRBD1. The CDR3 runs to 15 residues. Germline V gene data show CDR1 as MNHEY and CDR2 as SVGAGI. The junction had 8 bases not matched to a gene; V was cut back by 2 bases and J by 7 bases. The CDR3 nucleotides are TGTGCCAGCAGTTACCCGCGACAGGGGGCAAGGGAGCAGTACTTC. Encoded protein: CASSYPRQGAREQYF.

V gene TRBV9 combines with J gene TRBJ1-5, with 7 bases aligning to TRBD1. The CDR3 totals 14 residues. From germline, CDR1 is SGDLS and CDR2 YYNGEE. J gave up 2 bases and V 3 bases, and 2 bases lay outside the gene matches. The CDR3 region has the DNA TGTGCCAGCAGCGCAGGGGGGGGCAATCAGCCCCAGCATTTT. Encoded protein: CASSAGGGNQPQHF.

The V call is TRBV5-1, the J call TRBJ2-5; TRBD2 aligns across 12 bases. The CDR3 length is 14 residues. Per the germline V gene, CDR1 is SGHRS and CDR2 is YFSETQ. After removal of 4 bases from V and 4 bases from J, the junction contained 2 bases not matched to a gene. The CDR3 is CASSRGLAGETQYF. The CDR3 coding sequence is TGCGCCAGCAGCCGGGGACTAGCGGGAGAGACCCAGTACTTC.

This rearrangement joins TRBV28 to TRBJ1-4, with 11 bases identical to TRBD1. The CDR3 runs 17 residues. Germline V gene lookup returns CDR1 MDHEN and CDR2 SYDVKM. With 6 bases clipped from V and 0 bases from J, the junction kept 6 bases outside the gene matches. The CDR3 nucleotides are TGTGCCAGCAGCTCAATGGGACAGGGGGCAACTAATGAAAAACTGTTTTTT. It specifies CASSSMGQGATNEKLFF.

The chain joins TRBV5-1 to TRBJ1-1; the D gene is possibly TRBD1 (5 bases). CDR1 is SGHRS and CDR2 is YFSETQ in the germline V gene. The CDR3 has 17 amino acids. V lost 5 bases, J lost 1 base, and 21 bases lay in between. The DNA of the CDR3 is TGCGCCAGCAGGGGAGGGACCCCCCGAGGTCAGAACACTGAAGCTTTCTTT. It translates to CASRGGTPRGQNTEAFF. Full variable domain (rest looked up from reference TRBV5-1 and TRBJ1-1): KAGVTQTPRYLIKTRGQQVTLSCSPISGHRSVSWYQQTPGQGLQFLFEYFSETQRNKGNFPGRFSGRQFSNSRSEMNVSTLELGDSALYLCASRGGTPRGQNTEAFFGQGTRLTVV.

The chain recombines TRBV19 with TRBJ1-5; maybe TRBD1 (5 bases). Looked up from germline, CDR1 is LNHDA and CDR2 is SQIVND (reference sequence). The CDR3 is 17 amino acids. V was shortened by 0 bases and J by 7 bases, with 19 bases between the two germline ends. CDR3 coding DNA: TGTGCCAGTAGTATAGATTCCGGGGACTCCTGGCCGCAGCCCCAGCATTTT. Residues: CASSIDSGDSWPQPQHF.

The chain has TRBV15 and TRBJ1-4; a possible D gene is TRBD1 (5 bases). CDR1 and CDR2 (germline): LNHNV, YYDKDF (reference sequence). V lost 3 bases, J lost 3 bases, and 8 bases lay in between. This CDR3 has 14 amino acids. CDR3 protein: CATSRGVANEKLFF. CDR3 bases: TGTGCCACCAGCAGGGGGGTGGCTAATGAAAAACTGTTTTTT.

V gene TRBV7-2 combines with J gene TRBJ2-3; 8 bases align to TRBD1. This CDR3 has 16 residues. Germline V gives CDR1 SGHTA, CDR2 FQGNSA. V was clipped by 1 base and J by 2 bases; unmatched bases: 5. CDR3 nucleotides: TGTGCCAGCAGCTTAGGGAACAGGGGGTCCACAGATACGCAGTATTTT. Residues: CASSLGNRGSTDTQYF.